This is a list of T cell receptor beta chains from one sample in a study of shared clonotypes between healthy human individuals. The protocol was immunoSEQ multiplex PCR, while the TCRdb copy is restricted to in-frame clones and leaves out a portion. The data hold millions of clones, with approximately 95% observed a single time. Sequencing was done on a sample of naive CD4+ T cells from PBMCs. The receptors were gathered from a man aged 18-30 years in good health. Some clones in this sample may be carry-over from other donors' samples. CDR3s include the opening cysteine and the closing phenylalanine or tryptophan. A D gene is named only where the DNA matches it firmly. Only part of the rows carry a size: once, few, many, or a class if the clone is expanded.

size: .
J: TRBJ2-7
V: TRBV6-5
D: TRBD2
CDR3: CASSPYGRGGYEQYF
DNA: TGTGCCAGCAGTCCCTACGGGAGGGGAGGTTACGAGCAGTACTTC

size: .
J: TRBJ2-1
V: TRBV7-6
D: .
CDR3: CASSTSWGGPYNEQFF
DNA: TGTGCCAGCAGCACCAGCTGGGGTGGCCCCTACAATGAGCAGTTCTTC

size: .
J: TRBJ2-1
V: TRBV11-2
D: .
CDR3: CASSLDPTGEQFF
DNA: TGTGCCAGCAGCTTAGATCCGACTGGGGAGCAGTTCTTC

size: once
J: TRBJ2-1
V: TRBV7-8
D: .
CDR3: CASSSPQRGADEQFF
DNA: TGTGCCAGCAGCTCGCCCCAGAGGGGCGCGGATGAGCAGTTCTTC

size: .
J: TRBJ1-2
V: TRBV27
D: .
CDR3: CASSPSNRAYGYTF
DNA: TGTGCCAGCAGTCCAAGTAACAGGGCTTATGGCTACACCTTC

size: few
J: TRBJ1-4
V: TRBV29-1
D: TRBD1
CDR3: CSGSQGVNEKLFF
DNA: TGCAGCGGATCTCAGGGGGTTAATGAAAAACTGTTTTTT

size: .
J: TRBJ2-1
V: TRBV10-3
D: .
CDR3: CAISESSGLSSYNEQFF
DNA: TGTGCCATCAGTGAGTCTAGCGGCCTAAGCTCCTACAATGAGCAGTTCTTC

size: .
J: TRBJ2-7
V: TRBV7-9
D: .
CDR3: CASSFQTSEQYF
DNA: TGTGCCAGCAGCTTTCAGACTTCTGAGCAGTACTTC

size: .
J: TRBJ2-5
V: TRBV19
D: TRBD2
CDR3: CASSIRTSGREETQYF
DNA: TGTGCCAGTAGTATTAGGACTAGCGGGAGAGAGGAGACCCAGTACTTC

size: once
J: TRBJ2-4
V: TRBV7-8
D: .
CDR3: CASSTDGKNIQYF
DNA: TGTGCCAGCAGCACAGACGGCAAAAACATTCAGTACTTC

size: .
J: TRBJ1-4
V: TRBV5-1
D: .
CDR3: CASSLGGSTNEKLFF
DNA: TGCGCCAGCAGCTTGGGCGGCTCAACTAATGAAAAACTGTTTTTT

size: .
J: TRBJ2-7
V: TRBV28
D: .
CDR3: CATSLRDEQYF
DNA: TGTGCCACCTCCCTGCGAGACGAGCAGTACTTC

size: .
J: TRBJ1-4
V: TRBV5-1
D: .
CDR3: CASSLGVATNEKLFF
DNA: TGCGCCAGCAGCTTGGGTGTTGCAACTAATGAAAAACTGTTTTTT

size: .
J: TRBJ2-7
V: TRBV11-2
D: TRBD1
CDR3: CASSLRDRTYEQYF
DNA: TGTGCCAGCAGCCTCCGGGACAGAACCTACGAGCAGTACTTC

size: .
J: TRBJ2-1
V: TRBV28
D: TRBD2
CDR3: CASRDGTSQSYNEQFF
DNA: TGTGCCAGCAGGGACGGGACTAGCCAATCCTACAATGAGCAGTTCTTC

size: .
J: TRBJ2-1
V: TRBV9
D: TRBD2
CDR3: CASSPLAGQQFF
DNA: TGTGCCAGCAGCCCTCTAGCGGGGCAGCAGTTCTTC

size: .
J: TRBJ1-4
V: TRBV5-1
D: TRBD1
CDR3: CASSQASPGQGYEKLFF
DNA: TGCGCCAGCAGCCAGGCATCCCCGGGACAGGGGTATGAAAAACTGTTTTTT

size: .
J: TRBJ2-2
V: TRBV6-5
D: .
CDR3: CASSPHRAGELFF
DNA: TGTGCCAGCAGCCCCCACAGGGCCGGGGAGCTGTTTTTT

size: .
J: TRBJ2-3
V: TRBV9
D: .
CDR3: CASSVRGINTDTQYF
DNA: TGTGCCAGCAGCGTAAGGGGGATAAACACAGATACGCAGTATTTT

size: .
J: TRBJ2-1
V: TRBV7-3
D: TRBD2
CDR3: CASSPLAGVANEQFF
DNA: TGTGCCAGCAGCCCCCTAGCGGGAGTAGCCAATGAGCAGTTCTTC

size: few
J: TRBJ2-7
V: TRBV7-9
D: .
CDR3: CASSRMVSYEQYF
DNA: TGTGCCAGCAGCCGTATGGTCTCCTACGAGCAGTACTTC

size: .
J: TRBJ1-1
V: TRBV14
D: TRBD1
CDR3: CASSGRQGIGTEAFF
DNA: TGTGCCAGCAGCGGGCGACAGGGGATCGGCACTGAAGCTTTCTTT

size: .
J: TRBJ2-1
V: TRBV27
D: TRBD2
CDR3: CASSLTGTSGSRWQFF
DNA: TGTGCCAGCAGTTTGACCGGGACTAGCGGGAGTAGGTGGCAGTTCTTC

size: .
J: TRBJ1-5
V: TRBV28
D: .
CDR3: CASSLQILSNQPQHF
DNA: TGTGCCAGCAGTTTACAGATACTTAGCAATCAGCCCCAGCATTTT

size: once
J: TRBJ2-5
V: TRBV5-1
D: TRBD2
CDR3: CASSYEAGLVETQYF
DNA: TGCGCCAGCAGCTATGAGGCGGGACTAGTAGAGACCCAGTACTTC

size: .
J: TRBJ2-7
V: TRBV28
D: .
CDR3: CASSLLSGSLYEQYF
DNA: TGTGCCAGCAGTTTATTATCAGGGTCGTTATACGAGCAGTACTTC

size: .
J: TRBJ2-7
V: TRBV5-6
D: .
CDR3: CASSLAQSPYEQYF
DNA: TGTGCCAGCAGCTTGGCGCAGAGCCCGTACGAGCAGTACTTC

size: .
J: TRBJ2-1
V: TRBV9
D: TRBD2
CDR3: CASSSHPSGSSYNEQFF
DNA: TGTGCCAGCAGCTCCCATCCTAGCGGGAGCTCCTACAATGAGCAGTTCTTC

size: .
J: TRBJ1-1
V: TRBV6-6
D: .
CDR3: CASSYSKGNADTEAFF
DNA: TGTGCCAGCAGTTACTCGAAGGGGAACGCGGACACTGAAGCTTTCTTT

size: .
J: TRBJ1-1
V: TRBV7-3
D: .
CDR3: CASSLGSPLLTEAFF
DNA: TGTGCCAGCAGCTTAGGGTCCCCGCTCCTCACTGAAGCTTTCTTT

size: once
J: TRBJ2-7
V: TRBV18
D: TRBD1
CDR3: CASSPRDRGSYEQYF
DNA: TGTGCCAGCTCGCCGAGGGACAGGGGCTCCTACGAGCAGTACTTC

size: once
J: TRBJ1-5
V: TRBV6-5
D: .
CDR3: CASSPLVDQPQHF
DNA: TGTGCCAGCAGCCCGCTGGTGGATCAGCCCCAGCATTTT

size: .
J: TRBJ2-7
V: TRBV29-1
D: .
CDR3: CSVAIWGALYYEQYF
DNA: TGCAGCGTTGCAATCTGGGGGGCCCTATACTACGAGCAGTACTTC

size: .
J: TRBJ1-1
V: TRBV29-1
D: .
CDR3: CSVDYGRPNTEAFF
DNA: TGCAGCGTTGACTACGGGCGACCGAACACTGAAGCTTTCTTT

size: once
J: TRBJ1-1
V: TRBV7-2
D: TRBD1
CDR3: CASSFRTGNTEAFF
DNA: TGTGCCAGCAGCTTCAGGACAGGGAACACTGAAGCTTTCTTT

size: .
J: TRBJ2-7
V: TRBV6-5
D: TRBD1
CDR3: CASTRDGTGLYEQYF
DNA: TGTGCCAGCACCAGGGATGGGACAGGGCTCTACGAGCAGTACTTC

size: once
J: TRBJ2-5
V: TRBV29-1
D: .
CDR3: CSVEERLSIQYF
DNA: TGCAGCGTTGAAGAGAGGCTGAGCATCCAGTACTTC

size: once
J: TRBJ2-7
V: TRBV29-1
D: .
CDR3: CSALKGDLSYEQYF
DNA: TGCAGCGCCCTGAAGGGGGATCTATCCTACGAGCAGTACTTC

size: .
J: TRBJ2-7
V: TRBV10-3
D: .
CDR3: CAISQNSYEQYF
DNA: TGTGCCATCTCCCAGAACAGCTACGAGCAGTACTTC

size: .
J: TRBJ2-2
V: TRBV2
D: TRBD1
CDR3: CASSTGATGELFF
DNA: TGTGCCAGCAGTACAGGGGCCACCGGGGAGCTGTTTTTT

size: .
J: TRBJ2-1
V: TRBV30
D: TRBD2
CDR3: CAWSVGRTSGSVGEQFF
DNA: TGTGCCTGGAGTGTAGGTAGGACTAGCGGGAGTGTAGGAGAGCAGTTCTTC

size: .
J: TRBJ2-1
V: TRBV9
D: .
CDR3: CASSVGGAPEQFF
DNA: TGTGCCAGCAGCGTAGGAGGGGCCCCAGAGCAGTTCTTC

size: .
J: TRBJ2-3
V: TRBV5-1
D: .
CDR3: CASSLGGFTDTQYF
DNA: TGCGCCAGCAGCTTGGGTGGTTTCACAGATACGCAGTATTTT

size: .
J: TRBJ1-2
V: TRBV5-4
D: .
CDR3: CASSLVGNYGYTF
DNA: TGTGCCAGCAGCTTGGTAGGGAACTATGGCTACACCTTC

size: .
J: TRBJ1-5
V: TRBV21-1
D: .
CDR3: CASSSPWGPHQPQHF
DNA: TGTGCCAGCAGCTCCCCGTGGGGTCCCCATCAGCCCCAGCATTTT

size: .
J: TRBJ2-7
V: TRBV7-3
D: TRBD1
CDR3: CASSLGVGTGFNEQYF
DNA: TGTGCCAGCAGCCTAGGGGTCGGGACAGGGTTCAACGAGCAGTACTTC

size: .
J: TRBJ2-5
V: TRBV29-1
D: .
CDR3: CSALRGHQETQYF
DNA: TGCAGCGCCCTTCGGGGCCACCAAGAGACCCAGTACTTC

size: .
J: TRBJ1-6
V: TRBV28
D: .
CDR3: CASSLTQLINKSPLHF
DNA: TGTGCCAGCAGTTTAACCCAGCTAATCAACAAATCACCCCTCCACTTT

size: .
J: TRBJ1-2
V: TRBV9
D: TRBD1
CDR3: CASSPWEGAGGYTF
DNA: TGTGCCAGCAGCCCCTGGGAGGGGGCGGGTGGCTACACCTTC

size: once
J: TRBJ2-3
V: TRBV12-5
D: TRBD1
CDR3: CASGPSGTGEDTQYF
DNA: TGTGCTAGTGGTCCCTCAGGGACAGGGGAAGATACGCAGTATTTT